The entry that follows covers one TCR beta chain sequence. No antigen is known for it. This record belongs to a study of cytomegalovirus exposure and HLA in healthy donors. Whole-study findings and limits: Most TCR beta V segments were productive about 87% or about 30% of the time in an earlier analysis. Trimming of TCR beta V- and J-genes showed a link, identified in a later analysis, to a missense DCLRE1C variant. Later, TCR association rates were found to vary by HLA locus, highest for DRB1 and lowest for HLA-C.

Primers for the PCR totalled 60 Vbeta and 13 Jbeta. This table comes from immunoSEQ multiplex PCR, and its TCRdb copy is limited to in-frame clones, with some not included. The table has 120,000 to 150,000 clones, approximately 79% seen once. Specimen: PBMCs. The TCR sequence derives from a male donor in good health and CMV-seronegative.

The CDR3 region has the DNA TGTGCCAGCAGCCTCGGGGCGGGACTAGCGGAAGAGCAGTACTTC. Amino acids: CASSLGAGLAEEQYF. The chain employs TRBV11-2 and TRBJ2-7, with 11 bases identical to TRBD2. The V gene end was trimmed by 5 bases and the J gene end by 7 bases; junction bases not matched to a gene: 10. This CDR3 region has 15 residues. Per the germline V gene, CDR1 is SGHAT and CDR2 is FQNNGV. Combining the CDR3 with reference TRBV11-2 and TRBJ2-7 gives the whole variable domain EAGVAQSPRYKIIEKRQSVAFWCNPISGHATLYWYQQILGQGPKLLIQFQNNGVVDDSQLPKDRFSAERLKGVDSTLKIQPAKLEDSAVYLCASSLGAGLAEEQYFGPGTRLTVT.